Described below is a single TCR beta chain sequence and its context. It lacks a known antigen. The sample holds no much larger clone one base away, and base qualities are not on file. The source of the sample is a study of CD8 T cells in ankylosing spondylitis (dated by TCRdb to 2016 to 2017). General notes on the study: To find TCR variants linked to disease, the study profiled T cell receptor beta repertoires in ankylosing spondylitis patients and healthy donors. Peripheral blood samples were taken, and synovial fluid was additionally collected from ankylosing spondylitis patients. The full study cohort comprised 25 ankylosing spondylitis patients and some 110 healthy donors. Broader findings and caveats from the paper: A CD8+ phenotype was shown by the disease-linked clones, which were found at relatively low frequencies in peripheral blood. According to the report, matched synovial fluid samples from ankylosing spondylitis patients were significantly enriched for the disease-linked clones. A TCR beta motif made up of fewer than 10 highly homologous amino acid variants appeared to be characteristic of blood from ankylosing spondylitis patients. Some TCR beta motif variants had previously been reported in synovial fluid and blood of reactive arthritis patients, which suggested common disease-initiation mechanisms.

The run used an Illumina HiSeq 2500. TCR beta libraries were prepared by quantitative 5'-RACE with molecular barcodes. The published analysis was carried out like this. A new computational method, built on a probabilistic model of VDJ rearrangement, was used to identify disease-linked TCR variants. The raw public data were reprocessed by TCRdb itself: fastp quality trimming at Q25, MiXCR clonotype calling, in-frame beta chains only. Under each unique CDR3 protein, matching rows form one entry showing the most common genes and DNA. The V and J calls reflect TCRdb's pipeline rather than the authors' work. A total of 35,000 to 50,000 distinct CDR3 sequences appear in this sample, more than 9.5% of them only once. Of the sample, around 1.4% falls within the top ten clones. The CDR1 and CDR2 encoded by the germline V gene (reference sequence) are SEHNR and FQNEAQ. V is reduced by 3 bases and J by 8 bases, leaving a spacing of 16 bases between them. The CDR3, cysteine through phenylalanine, is 14 amino acids long. The DNA shown is the 42-base CDR3, in frame from base 1.

The chain is assembled from TRBV7-9 and TRBJ1-2, with no reliable assignment of the D segment. The TCR sequence derives from a male donor with ankylosing spondylitis or in good health (not recorded which). Sequenced input: blood, either unsorted or a sorted T cell fraction (not recorded which). The CDR3 sequence is CASSFFDAGTGYTF. Here is the DNA: TGTGCCAGCAGCTTTTTTGATGCGGGTACGGGCTACACCTTC.